These T cell receptor beta chains were read from a single sample in a study of blood T cell repertoires in COVID-19. The table came from immunoSEQ multiplex PCR; TCRdb's copy has only in-frame clones and leaves some out. The table has some 200,000 clones, over 70% seen once; the top ten hold about 7.2%. The specimen sequenced was peripheral blood. These receptors were taken from an older woman with acute or convalescent COVID-19. CDR3s include the opening cysteine and the closing phenylalanine or tryptophan. Each record gives: clone size, J gene, V gene, D gene, CDR3 protein, CDR3 DNA. D genes are given only for firm matches. Size values are once, few and many counts, or a class for expanded clones, and some rows have none.

>-|TRBJ2-6|TRBV2|-
CASSLLSGANVLTF
TGTGCCAGCAGCTTACTTTCTGGGGCCAACGTCCTGACTTTC
>-|TRBJ1-1|TRBV30|-
CAWSVALEAFF
TGTGCCTGGAGTGTAGCCCTTGAAGCTTTCTTT
>-|TRBJ2-5|TRBV12-5|TRBD2
CASGEGAGGQETQYF
TGTGCTAGTGGAGAGGGAGCGGGGGGACAAGAGACCCAGTACTTC
>-|TRBJ2-3|TRBV18|-
CASSPSDRNTQYF
TGTGCCAGCTCACCCTCTGATAGAAATACGCAGTATTTT
>once|TRBJ1-4|TRBV21-1|-
CASSKGQADRSNEKLFF
TGTGCCAGCAGCAAAGGACAGGCCGACCGATCGAATGAAAAACTGTTTTTT
>-|TRBJ2-5|TRBV29-1|-
CSVEGQGGRATQYF
TGCAGCGTTGAAGGGCAGGGGGGACGAGCGACCCAGTACTTC
>-|TRBJ1-2|TRBV18|-
CASSPPNRDYGYTF
TGTGCCAGCTCCCCTCCAAACAGGGACTATGGCTACACCTTC
>-|TRBJ1-2|TRBV6-5|-
CASSYFGGRARDGYTF
TGTGCCAGCAGTTACTTCGGGGGACGGGCAAGGGATGGCTACACCTTC
>-|TRBJ1-2|TRBV19|TRBD1
CASRPGQANYGYTF
TGTGCCAGTAGACCGGGACAGGCGAACTATGGCTACACCTTC
>-|TRBJ2-3|TRBV24-1|-
CATSDVSTGSSTDTQYF
TGTGCCACCAGTGACGTGTCGACAGGCTCTAGCACAGATACGCAGTATTTT
>-|TRBJ1-3|TRBV6-5|-
CASSYSRRAGNTIYF
TGTGCCAGCAGTTACTCTCGGAGGGCTGGAAACACCATATATTTT
>-|TRBJ1-1|TRBV6-2/TRBV6-3|-
CASSYLRNTEAFF
TGTGCCAGCAGTTACTTGAGGAACACTGAAGCTTTCTTT
>-|TRBJ2-1|TRBV30|TRBD2
CAWSVGTTVNNEQFF
TGTGCCTGGAGTGTAGGGACTACCGTTAACAATGAGCAGTTCTTC
>-|TRBJ1-1|TRBV5-4|-
CASSGGGSTEAFF
TGTGCCAGCTCTGGGGGAGGTAGCACTGAAGCTTTCTTT
>-|TRBJ1-6|TRBV30|TRBD1
CAWSVPNRGNSPLHF
TGTGCCTGGAGTGTACCAAACAGGGGGAACTCACCCCTCCACTTT
>-|TRBJ2-7|TRBV10-3|-
CAISESQRYEQYF
TGTGCCATCAGTGAGTCCCAACGGTACGAGCAGTACTTC
>-|TRBJ2-3|TRBV4-1|-
CASSQASSTTDTQYF
TGCGCCAGCAGCCAAGCAAGCTCGACAACAGATACGCAGTATTTT
>few|TRBJ1-4|TRBV21-1|-
CASRPGTSATNEKLFF
TGTGCCAGCAGGCCGGGGACATCTGCAACTAATGAAAAACTGTTTTTT
>-|TRBJ2-5|TRBV4-1|-
CASSQGSGRVYQETQYF
TGCGCCAGCAGCCAAGGTAGTGGCAGGGTATACCAAGAGACCCAGTACTTC
>-|TRBJ2-3|TRBV27|-
CASSPGDTQYF
TGTGCCAGCTCGCCGGGGGATACGCAGTATTTT
>-|TRBJ2-3|TRBV29-1|-
CSVVRQVDTQYF
TGCAGCGTTGTACGACAGGTAGATACGCAGTATTTT
>-|TRBJ2-2|TRBV30|TRBD2
CAWSVLPAGGLHMPANTGELFF
TGTGCCTGGAGTGTACTACCCGCGGGGGGCCTACATATGCCCGCGAACACCGGGGAGCTGTTTTTT
>once|TRBJ2-2|TRBV4-2|TRBD2
CASSQDGPAGGTGELFF
TGTGCCAGCAGCCAAGACGGGCCAGCGGGGGGCACCGGGGAGCTGTTTTTT
>-|TRBJ2-5|TRBV6-5|-
CASLLQGQETQYF
TGTGCCAGTTTGCTACAGGGCCAAGAGACCCAGTACTTC
>-|TRBJ2-5|TRBV2|TRBD1
CASSNTGVQETQYF
TGTGCCAGCAGCAACACAGGGGTCCAAGAGACCCAGTACTTC